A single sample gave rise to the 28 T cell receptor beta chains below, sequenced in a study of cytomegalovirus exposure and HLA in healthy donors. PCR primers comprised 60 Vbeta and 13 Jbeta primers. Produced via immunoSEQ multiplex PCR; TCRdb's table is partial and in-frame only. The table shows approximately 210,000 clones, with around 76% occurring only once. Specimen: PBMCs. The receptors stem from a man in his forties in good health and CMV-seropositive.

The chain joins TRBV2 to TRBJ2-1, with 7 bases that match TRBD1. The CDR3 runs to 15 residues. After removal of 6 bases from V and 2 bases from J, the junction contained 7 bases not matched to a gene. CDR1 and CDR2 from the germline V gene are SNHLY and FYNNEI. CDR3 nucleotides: TGTGCCAGCAGCCCTCGGACAGGTCCCTACAATGAGCAGTTCTTC. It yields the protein CASSPRTGPYNEQFF. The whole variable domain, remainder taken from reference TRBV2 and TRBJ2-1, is EPEVTQTPSHQVTQMGQEVILRCVPISNHLYFYWYRQILGQKVEFLVSFYNNEISEKSEIFDDQFSVERPDGSNFTLKIRSTKLEDSAMYFCASSPRTGPYNEQFFGPGTRLTVL.

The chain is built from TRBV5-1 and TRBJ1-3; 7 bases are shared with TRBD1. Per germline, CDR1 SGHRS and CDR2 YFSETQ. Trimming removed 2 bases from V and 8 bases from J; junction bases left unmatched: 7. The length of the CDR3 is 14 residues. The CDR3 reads CASSLQGPGDTIYF. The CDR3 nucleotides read TGCGCCAGCAGCTTACAGGGGCCCGGAGACACCATATATTTT.

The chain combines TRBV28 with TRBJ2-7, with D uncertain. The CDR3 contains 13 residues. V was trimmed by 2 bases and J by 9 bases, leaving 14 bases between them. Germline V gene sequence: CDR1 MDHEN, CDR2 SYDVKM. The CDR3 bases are TGTGCCAGCAGTTTAGACTTCTCTACGAGGCAGTACTTC. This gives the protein CASSLDFSTRQYF.

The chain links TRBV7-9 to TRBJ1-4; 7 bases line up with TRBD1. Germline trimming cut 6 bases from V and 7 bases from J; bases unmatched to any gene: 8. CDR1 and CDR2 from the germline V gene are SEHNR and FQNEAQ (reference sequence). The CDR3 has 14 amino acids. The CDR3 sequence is CASRAGTDLEKLFF. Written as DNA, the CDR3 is TGTGCCAGCAGGGCCGGGACAGACCTTGAAAAACTGTTTTTT. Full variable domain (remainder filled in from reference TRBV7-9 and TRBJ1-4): DTGVSQNPRHKITKRGQNVTFRCDPISEHNRLYWYRQTLGQGPEFLTYFQNEAQLEKSRLLSDRFSAERPKGSFSTLEIQRTEQGDSAMYLCASRAGTDLEKLFFGSGTQLSVL.

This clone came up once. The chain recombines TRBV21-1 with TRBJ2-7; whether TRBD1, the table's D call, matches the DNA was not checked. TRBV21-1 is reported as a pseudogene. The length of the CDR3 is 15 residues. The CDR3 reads CASSQAGLPPYEQYV. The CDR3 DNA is TGTGCCAGCAGCCAAGCGGGGCTCCCCCCTTACGAGCAGTACGTC.

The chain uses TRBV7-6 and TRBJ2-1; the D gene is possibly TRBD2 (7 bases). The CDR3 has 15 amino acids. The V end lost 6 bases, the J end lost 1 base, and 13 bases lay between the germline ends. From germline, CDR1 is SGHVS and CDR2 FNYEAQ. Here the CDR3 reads CASSAGAASYNEQFF. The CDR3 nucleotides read TGTGCCAGCAGTGCGGGGGCCGCTTCCTACAATGAGCAGTTCTTC.

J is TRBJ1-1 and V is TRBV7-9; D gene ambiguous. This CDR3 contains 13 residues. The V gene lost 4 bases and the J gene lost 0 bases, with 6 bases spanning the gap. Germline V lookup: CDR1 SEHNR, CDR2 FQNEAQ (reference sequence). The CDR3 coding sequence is TGTGCCAGCAGCTGGACTGTGAACACTGAAGCTTTCTTT. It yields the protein CASSWTVNTEAFF. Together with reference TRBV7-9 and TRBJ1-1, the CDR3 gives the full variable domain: DTGVSQNPRHKITKRGQNVTFRCDPISEHNRLYWYRQTLGQGPEFLTYFQNEAQLEKSRLLSDRFSAERPKGSFSTLEIQRTEQGDSAMYLCASSWTVNTEAFFGQGTRLTVV.

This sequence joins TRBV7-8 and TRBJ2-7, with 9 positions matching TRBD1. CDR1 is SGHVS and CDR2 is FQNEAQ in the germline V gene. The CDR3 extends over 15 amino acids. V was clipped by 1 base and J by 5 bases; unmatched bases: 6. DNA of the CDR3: TGTGCCAGCAGCTTAGTGGGACAGGGTGATCACGAGCAGTACGTC. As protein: CASSLVGQGDHEQYV.

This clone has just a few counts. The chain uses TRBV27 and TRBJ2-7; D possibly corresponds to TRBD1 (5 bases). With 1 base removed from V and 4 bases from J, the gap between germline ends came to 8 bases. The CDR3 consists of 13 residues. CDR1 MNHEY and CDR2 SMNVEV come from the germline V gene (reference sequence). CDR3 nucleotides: TGTGCCAGCAGTTTATTAGGGGTTTACGAGCAGTACTTC. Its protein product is CASSLLGVYEQYF.

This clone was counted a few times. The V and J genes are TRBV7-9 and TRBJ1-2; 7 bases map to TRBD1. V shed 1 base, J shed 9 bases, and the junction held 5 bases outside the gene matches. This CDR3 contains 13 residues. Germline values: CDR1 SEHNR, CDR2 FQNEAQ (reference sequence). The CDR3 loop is CASSLGSGGRYTF. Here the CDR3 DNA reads TGTGCCAGCAGCTTAGGGTCAGGGGGTCGCTACACCTTC.

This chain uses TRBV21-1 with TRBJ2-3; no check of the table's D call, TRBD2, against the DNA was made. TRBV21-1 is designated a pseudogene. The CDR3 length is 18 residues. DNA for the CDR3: TGTGCCAGCAGCAAAGCGCTTATTGGGCTAGCGGGAGGGGATACGCAGTATTTT. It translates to CASSKALIGLAGGDTQYF.

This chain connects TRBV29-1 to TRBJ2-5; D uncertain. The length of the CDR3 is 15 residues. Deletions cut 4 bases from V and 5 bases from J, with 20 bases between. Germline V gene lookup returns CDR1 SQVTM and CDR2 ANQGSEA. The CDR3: CSVVPGTRVRETQYF. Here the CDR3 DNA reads TGCAGCGTTGTCCCCGGTACCCGGGTTAGGGAGACCCAGTACTTC.

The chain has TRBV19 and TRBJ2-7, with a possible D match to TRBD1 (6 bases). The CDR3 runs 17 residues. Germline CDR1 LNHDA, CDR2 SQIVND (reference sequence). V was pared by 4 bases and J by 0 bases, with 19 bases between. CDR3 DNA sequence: TGTGCCAGTAGTACCTCCGAAACAGGGACCAACTCCTACGAGCAGTACTTC. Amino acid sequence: CASSTSETGTNSYEQYF.

The CDR3, as DNA: TGCGCCAGCAACCTTGAAGACAGGGGGTGGGCCGGGGAGCTGTTTTTT. Protein product: CASNLEDRGWAGELFF. The rearrangement links TRBV5-1 to TRBJ2-2; 9 nucleotides line up with TRBD1. The length of the CDR3 is 16 residues. V gave up 6 bases and J gave up 6 bases; unmatched junction bases: 12. Germline assignment: CDR1 SGHRS and CDR2 YFSETQ.

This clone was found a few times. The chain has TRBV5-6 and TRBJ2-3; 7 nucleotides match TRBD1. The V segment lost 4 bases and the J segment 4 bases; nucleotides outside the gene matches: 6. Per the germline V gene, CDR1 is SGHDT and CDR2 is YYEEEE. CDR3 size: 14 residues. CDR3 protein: CASSLDRVADTQYF. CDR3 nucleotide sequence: TGTGCCAGCAGCCTCGACAGGGTTGCAGATACGCAGTATTTT.

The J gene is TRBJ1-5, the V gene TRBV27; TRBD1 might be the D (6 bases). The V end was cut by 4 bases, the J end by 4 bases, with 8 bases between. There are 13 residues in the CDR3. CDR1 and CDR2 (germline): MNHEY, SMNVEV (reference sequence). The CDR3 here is CASSWTENQPQHF. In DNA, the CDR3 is TGTGCCAGCAGTTGGACAGAGAATCAGCCCCAGCATTTT.

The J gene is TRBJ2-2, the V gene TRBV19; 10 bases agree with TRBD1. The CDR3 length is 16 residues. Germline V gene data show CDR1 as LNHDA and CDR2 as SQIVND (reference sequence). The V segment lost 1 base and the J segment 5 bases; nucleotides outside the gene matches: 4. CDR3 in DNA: TGTGCCAGTAGTATAGGAGGACAGGGGGGGACCGGGGAGCTGTTTTTT. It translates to CASSIGGQGGTGELFF.

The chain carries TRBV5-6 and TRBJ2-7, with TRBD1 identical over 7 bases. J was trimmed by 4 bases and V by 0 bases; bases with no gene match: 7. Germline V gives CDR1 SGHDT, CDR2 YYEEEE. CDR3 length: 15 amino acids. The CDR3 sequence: CASSLAGTDLYEQYV. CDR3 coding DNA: TGTGCCAGCAGCTTGGCCGGGACAGACCTTTACGAGCAGTACGTC.

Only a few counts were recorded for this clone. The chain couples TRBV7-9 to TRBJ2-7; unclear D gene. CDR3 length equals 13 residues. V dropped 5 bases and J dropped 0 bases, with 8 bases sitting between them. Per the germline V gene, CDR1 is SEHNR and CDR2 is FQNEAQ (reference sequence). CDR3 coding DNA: TGTGCCAGCAGCCCCCGGAGCTCCTACGAGCAGTACGTC. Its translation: CASSPRSSYEQYV.

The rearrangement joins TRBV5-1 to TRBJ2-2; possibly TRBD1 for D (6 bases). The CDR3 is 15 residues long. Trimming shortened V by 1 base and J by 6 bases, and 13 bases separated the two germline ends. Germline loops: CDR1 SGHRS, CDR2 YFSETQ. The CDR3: CASSLIQGMSGELFF. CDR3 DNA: TGCGCCAGCAGCTTGATTCAGGGGATGTCCGGGGAGCTGTTTTTT.

DNA of the CDR3: TGTGCCAGTAGTAGCCGCGGAGCTTTCTTT. Protein product: CASSSRGAFF. This chain connects TRBV19 to TRBJ1-1, with no clear D. Germline V lookup: CDR1 LNHDA, CDR2 SQIVND (reference sequence). This CDR3 region has 10 residues. V was cut by 4 bases and J by 10 bases, with 7 bases left in between. Drawing the rest from reference TRBV19 and TRBJ1-1, the complete variable domain is DGGITQSPKYLFRKEGQNVTLSCEQNLNHDAMYWYRQDPGQGLRLIYYSQIVNDFQKGDIAEGYSVSREKKESFPLTVTSAQKNPTAFYLCASSSRGAFFGQGTRLTVV.

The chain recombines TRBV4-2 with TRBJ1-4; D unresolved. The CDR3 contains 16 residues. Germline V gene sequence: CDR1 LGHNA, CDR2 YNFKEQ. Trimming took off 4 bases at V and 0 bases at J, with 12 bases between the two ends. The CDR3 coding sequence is TGTGCCAGCAGCCCAGAAGTACAGACAACTAATGAAAAACTGTTTTTT. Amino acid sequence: CASSPEVQTTNEKLFF.

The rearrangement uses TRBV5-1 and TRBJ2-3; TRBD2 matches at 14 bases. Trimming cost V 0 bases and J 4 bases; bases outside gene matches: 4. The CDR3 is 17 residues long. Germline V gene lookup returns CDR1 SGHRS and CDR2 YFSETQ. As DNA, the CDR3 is TGCGCCAGCAGCTTGGGACTAGCGGGAGGGCCCCCAGATACGCAGTATTTT. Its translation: CASSLGLAGGPPDTQYF.

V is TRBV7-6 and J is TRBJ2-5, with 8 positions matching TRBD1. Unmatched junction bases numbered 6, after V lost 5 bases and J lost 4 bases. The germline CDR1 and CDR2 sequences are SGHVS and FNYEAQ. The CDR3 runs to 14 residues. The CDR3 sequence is CASSRLGQGETQYF. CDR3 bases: TGTGCCAGCAGCCGACTTGGACAGGGAGAGACCCAGTACTTC.

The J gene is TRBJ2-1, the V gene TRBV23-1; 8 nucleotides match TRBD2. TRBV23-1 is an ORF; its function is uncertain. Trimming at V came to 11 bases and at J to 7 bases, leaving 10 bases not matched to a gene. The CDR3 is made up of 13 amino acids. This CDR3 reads CAGSSGRRNEQFF. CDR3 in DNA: TGCGCCGGATCAAGCGGGAGAAGAAATGAGCAGTTCTTC.

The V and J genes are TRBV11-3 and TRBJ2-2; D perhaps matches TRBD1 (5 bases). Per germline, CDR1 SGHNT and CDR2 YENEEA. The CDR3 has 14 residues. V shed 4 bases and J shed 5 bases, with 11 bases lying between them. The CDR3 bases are TGTGCCAGCAGCTCCTTAAAGGGGACCGGGGAGCTGTTTTTT. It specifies CASSSLKGTGELFF.

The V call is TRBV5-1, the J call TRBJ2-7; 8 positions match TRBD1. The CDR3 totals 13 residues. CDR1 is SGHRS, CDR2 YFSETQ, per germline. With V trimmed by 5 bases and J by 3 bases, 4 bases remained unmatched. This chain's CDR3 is CASRFGQGYEQYF. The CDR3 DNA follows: TGCGCCAGCAGATTTGGACAGGGCTACGAGCAGTACTTC.

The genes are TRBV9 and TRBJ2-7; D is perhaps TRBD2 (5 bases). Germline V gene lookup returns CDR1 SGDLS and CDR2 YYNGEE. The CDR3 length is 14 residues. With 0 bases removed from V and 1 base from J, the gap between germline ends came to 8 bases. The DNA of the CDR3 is TGTGCCAGCAGCGTAGGTGGGAGTTCCTACGAGCAGTACTTC. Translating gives CASSVGGSSYEQYF.